These 32 T cell receptor beta chains were sequenced from one sample in a study of blood T cell repertoires in COVID-19 (dated by TCRdb to 2019 to 2021). Libraries were prepared through the immunoSEQ multiplex PCR assay. The table comes from immuneACCESS by way of TCRdb, which keeps in-frame sequences with V and J called. Part of the clones is missing from these tables; in studies checked, under half for an unresolved V gene and the rest for unknown reasons. In all, the sample holds approximately 300,000 clones, and more than 75% of those were seen once. Roughly 3% of the sample rests with the top ten. Sample: PBMCs or T cells enriched from blood (not recorded which). The receptors stem from a woman younger than 30 who had recovered from COVID-19.

The chain is built from TRBV7-2 and TRBJ1-1; TRBD1 is a possible D gene (5 bases). Germline CDR1 is SGHTA and CDR2 is FQGNSA. Trimming cost V 2 bases and J 7 bases, with 8 bases left between them. The CDR3 has 12 amino acids. The CDR3 DNA is TGTGCCAGCAGCTTATCCCAGGGTGAAGCTTTCTTT. Translated: CASSLSQGEAFF.

The chain couples TRBV19 to TRBJ2-3, with TRBD2 matching 12 bases. CDR3 length equals 15 residues. J lost 4 bases, V lost 3 bases, and 2 bases had no gene match. The germline gives CDR1 LNHDA, CDR2 SQIVND (reference sequence). In DNA form, the CDR3 reads TGTGCCAGTAGTATGGGACTAGCGGGCCCAGATACGCAGTATTTT. It specifies CASSMGLAGPDTQYF.

This chain joins TRBV4-1 and TRBJ2-7, with a tentative D call TRBD2 (5 bases). This CDR3 comprises 13 residues. V lost 4 bases and J lost 4, with 11 bases in between. The germline CDR1 and CDR2 sequences are MGHRA and YSYEKL. Here the CDR3 reads CASSPKEAYEQYF. CDR3 DNA sequence: TGCGCCAGCAGCCCGAAGGAGGCATACGAGCAGTACTTC.

The chain employs TRBV18 and TRBJ2-5; a weak D match, TRBD2 (5 bases). This CDR3 contains 14 residues. Trimming took off 4 bases at V and 4 bases at J, with 13 bases between the two ends. The germline CDR1 and CDR2 sequences are KGHSH and LQKENI. CDR3 in DNA: TGTGCCAGCTCACTCTTACTAGAAGCAGAGACCCAGTACTTC. Translation: CASSLLLEAETQYF.

The chain is built from TRBV2 and TRBJ1-2; the match to TRBD1 covers 9 bases. Germline-derived CDR1 and CDR2 are SNHLY and FYNNEI. The J segment lost 0 bases and the V segment lost 6 bases, leaving 5 bases of the junction unmatched. The length of the CDR3 is 15 residues. For the CDR3, the DNA is TGTGCCAGCAGCCGCGGACAGGGGCCTAACTATGGCTACACCTTC. Encoded protein: CASSRGQGPNYGYTF. Supplemented by reference TRBV2 and TRBJ1-2, the full variable domain reads EPEVTQTPSHQVTQMGQEVILRCVPISNHLYFYWYRQILGQKVEFLVSFYNNEISEKSEIFDDQFSVERPDGSNFTLKIRSTKLEDSAMYFCASSRGQGPNYGYTFGSGTRLTVV.

This sequence joins TRBV19 and TRBJ1-1; 8 bases match TRBD1. Germline V gene lookup returns CDR1 LNHDA and CDR2 SQIVND (reference sequence). CDR3 length: 14 residues. Germline trimming cut 4 bases from V and 4 bases from J; bases unmatched to any gene: 5. The CDR3 DNA is TGTGCCAGTAGTACGGGGACAGGCGGCACTGAAGCTTTCTTT. It translates to CASSTGTGGTEAFF. The full variable domain, with the rest looked up from reference TRBV19 and TRBJ1-1, is DGGITQSPKYLFRKEGQNVTLSCEQNLNHDAMYWYRQDPGQGLRLIYYSQIVNDFQKGDIAEGYSVSREKKESFPLTVTSAQKNPTAFYLCASSTGTGGTEAFFGQGTRLTVV.

The gene calls are TRBV27 and TRBJ2-7; 7 positions agree with TRBD1. CDR1 and CDR2 from the germline V gene are MNHEY and SMNVEV (reference sequence). The CDR3 extends over 14 amino acids. The ends lost 2 bases at V and 4 bases at J; junction bases unmatched: 5. CDR3: CASSLTGVLYEQYF. The CDR3 DNA follows: TGTGCCAGCAGTTTAACAGGGGTCCTTTACGAGCAGTACTTC.

This clone was detected only a few times. V and J are TRBV7-3 and TRBJ2-1; 8 nucleotides line up with TRBD2. Germline CDR1 SGHTA, CDR2 FQGTGA. The CDR3 totals 19 residues. Unmatched junction bases numbered 25, after V lost 5 bases and J lost 10 bases. CDR3 residues: CASSRVGPGPGLGVGEQFF. The CDR3, as DNA: TGTGCCAGCAGCCGCGTCGGACCCGGACCGGGACTAGGAGTTGGAGAGCAGTTCTTC.

The CDR3 here is CASSLNGQGAGSPLHF. CDR3 sequence (DNA): TGTGCCAGCAGCTTAAACGGACAGGGGGCGGGGTCACCCCTCCACTTT. The V and J genes are TRBV7-2 and TRBJ1-6; TRBD1 matches 11 bases. The CDR3 sequence is 16 residues long. The V and J ends lost 2 bases and 10 bases, in that order; junction bases with no gene match: 7. Germline CDR1 is SGHTA and CDR2 is FQGNSA.

The chain has TRBV14 and TRBJ2-7; D might be TRBD1 (6 bases). V was clipped by 2 bases and J by 2 bases, with 10 bases between them. The CDR3 totals 14 residues. Germline CDR1 reads SGHDN; CDR2 reads FVKESK. The CDR3 bases are TGTGCCAGCAGCCAATGGGACACCACCTACGAGCAGTACTTC. This translates into CASSQWDTTYEQYF. Using reference TRBV14 and TRBJ2-7 for the parts outside the CDR3, the full variable domain is EAGVTQFPSHSVIEKGQTVTLRCDPISGHDNLYWYRRVMGKEIKFLLHFVKESKQDESGMPNNRFLAERTGGTYSTLKVQPAELEDSGVYFCASSQWDTTYEQYFGPGTRLTVT.

The J gene is TRBJ2-7, the V gene TRBV18; the D gene is possibly TRBD1 (5 bases). Per germline, CDR1 KGHSH and CDR2 LQKENI. CDR3 length: 13 residues. V dropped 4 bases and J dropped 1 base, with 8 bases sitting between them. The CDR3 reads CASSRAGSYEQYF. CDR3 sequence (DNA): TGTGCCAGCTCACGTGCAGGGTCCTACGAGCAGTACTTC. The full variable domain, rest sourced from reference TRBV18 and TRBJ2-7, is NAGVMQNPRHLVRRRGQEARLRCSPMKGHSHVYWYRQLPEEGLKFMVYLQKENIIDESGMPKERFSAEFPKEGPSILRIQQVVRGDSAAYFCASSRAGSYEQYFGPGTRLTVT.

This CDR3 is CASHTRRPSGRSPYNEQFF. The CDR3 DNA follows: TGTGCCAGCCACACCCGTAGGCCTAGCGGGAGATCGCCCTACAATGAGCAGTTCTTC. The rearrangement uses TRBV28 and TRBJ2-1, with TRBD2 matching 10 bases. Germline V gene data show CDR1 as MDHEN and CDR2 as SYDVKM. V was clipped by 8 bases and J by 2 bases; unmatched bases: 18. This CDR3 has 19 residues.

The chain couples TRBV10-3 to TRBJ2-3; 9 bases map to TRBD1. Per the germline V gene, CDR1 is ENHRY and CDR2 is SYGVKD. The CDR3 runs 14 residues. V shed 4 bases and J 4 bases; nucleotides not matched to a gene: 3. The CDR3 region is CAISARDRADTQYF. The DNA for the CDR3 is TGTGCCATCAGTGCCAGGGACAGGGCAGATACGCAGTATTTT.

Only one count was recorded for this clone. The J gene is TRBJ1-5, the V gene TRBV19, with a tentative D call TRBD1 (6 bases). This CDR3 is 19 amino acids long. The V and J ends lost 7 bases and 0 bases respectively, with 25 bases between them. CDR1 and CDR2 (germline): LNHDA, SQIVND (reference sequence). As DNA, the CDR3 is TGTGCCAGTACCGACCTCTCCGGGACAAGACGGTATAGCAATCAGCCCCAGCATTTT. It yields the protein CASTDLSGTRRYSNQPQHF.

The gene calls are TRBV4-1 and TRBJ1-3; tentatively, D is TRBD1 (5 bases). V dropped 0 bases and J dropped 2 bases, with 8 bases sitting between them. In germline, CDR1 is MGHRA, CDR2 YSYEKL. The CDR3 has 15 residues. CDR3: CASSQETAPGNTIYF. Written as DNA, the CDR3 is TGCGCCAGCAGCCAAGAGACAGCTCCTGGAAACACCATATATTTT.

The chain has TRBV4-1 and TRBJ1-5; perhaps TRBD1 as D (5 bases). Looked up from germline, CDR1 is MGHRA and CDR2 is YSYEKL. The CDR3 contains 17 residues. The germline V and J ends were trimmed by 5 bases and 4 bases, with 21 bases remaining between them. The CDR3, as DNA: TGCGCCAGCAGCGCAAGCGTACGGGGGGTTGGTAATCAGCCCCAGCATTTT. Protein sequence: CASSASVRGVGNQPQHF.

This rearrangement joins TRBV11-3 to TRBJ1-2; TRBD1 matches 8 bases. J lost 3 bases, V lost 8 bases, and 8 bases had no gene match. The CDR3 consists of 14 residues. Germline loops: CDR1 SGHNT, CDR2 YENEEA. CDR3 bases: TGTGCCAGCGGAGAACAGGGGGATGACTATGGCTACACCTTC. Amino acid sequence: CASGEQGDDYGYTF.

This clone was detected only once. The CDR3 DNA is TGCGCCAGCAGCTTGGTGGCGGGGGGGCCGGGTGCCTACGAGCAGTACTTC. Protein product: CASSLVAGGPGAYEQYF. This rearrangement joins TRBV5-1 to TRBJ2-7, with 9 bases matching TRBD2. The CDR3 sequence is 17 residues long. Germline V lookup: CDR1 SGHRS, CDR2 YFSETQ. Trimming removed 0 bases from V and 2 bases from J; junction bases left unmatched: 9. Full variable domain (outside the CDR3, taken from reference TRBV5-1 and TRBJ2-7): KAGVTQTPRYLIKTRGQQVTLSCSPISGHRSVSWYQQTPGQGLQFLFEYFSETQRNKGNFPGRFSGRQFSNSRSEMNVSTLELGDSALYLCASSLVAGGPGAYEQYFGPGTRLTVT.

The chain is built from TRBV4-1 and TRBJ2-7; the D gene is possibly TRBD2 (6 bases). Germline values: CDR1 MGHRA, CDR2 YSYEKL. The CDR3 extends over 18 amino acids. Trimming cost V 1 base and J 0 bases, with 19 bases left between them. In nucleotides, the CDR3 is TGCGCCAGCAGCCAAGTAACGAGGGACTCCTCCAACTCCTACGAGCAGTACTTC. Residues: CASSQVTRDSSNSYEQYF.

This chain links TRBV5-1 with TRBJ2-2; weak D call: TRBD2 (5 bases). The CDR3 consists of 18 residues. V was cut by 3 bases and J by 6 bases, with 24 bases left in between. Germline lookup yields CDR1 SGHRS and CDR2 YFSETQ. The chain's CDR3 is CASSSMSLSIMRAGELFF. The DNA for the CDR3 is TGCGCCAGCAGCTCAATGTCCTTAAGTATAATGAGGGCCGGGGAGCTGTTTTTT.

DNA for the CDR3: TGTGCCAGCAGACTAGGGGGGGCCGGGGAGACCCAGTACTTC. This translates into CASRLGGAGETQYF. The rearrangement joins TRBV6-5 to TRBJ2-5; perhaps TRBD2 as D (7 bases). Germline V gene data show CDR1 as MNHEY and CDR2 as SVGAGI. The V gene lost 6 bases and the J gene lost 5 bases, with 16 bases spanning the gap. This CDR3 contains 14 residues.

The rearrangement joins TRBV5-1 to TRBJ2-3, with 10 bases matching TRBD2. The germline gives CDR1 SGHRS, CDR2 YFSETQ. The CDR3 sequence is 18 residues long. The junction had 11 bases not matched to a gene; V was cut back by 4 bases and J by 0 bases. The CDR3, as DNA: TGCGCCAGCAGCGATCTCTATAGCGGGGGGCCTAGCACAGATACGCAGTATTTT. Protein product: CASSDLYSGGPSTDTQYF.

The J gene is TRBJ1-4, the V gene TRBV11-2; D is perhaps TRBD1 (6 bases). Trimming took 5 bases from V and 4 from J, leaving 17 bases between them. The CDR3 loop spans 16 amino acids. Germline V gene lookup returns CDR1 SGHAT and CDR2 FQNNGV. The CDR3, as DNA: TGTGCCAGCAGCCCAGAACGGACAGTCCTTAATGAAAAACTGTTTTTT. It yields the protein CASSPERTVLNEKLFF.

The chain combines TRBV30 with TRBJ1-1; the match to TRBD1 covers 8 bases. The CDR3 is 13 residues long. V was clipped by 5 bases and J by 4 bases; unmatched bases: 6. Germline CDR1 GTSNPN, CDR2 SVGIG (reference sequence). The CDR3 coding sequence is TGTGCCTGGGGACAGGGTGGTAGCACTGAAGCTTTCTTT. Its protein product is CAWGQGGSTEAFF.

CDR3 sequence (DNA): TGTGCCAGCGGAAGATCGGACAGACGCACAGATACGCAGTATTTT. Translating gives CASGRSDRRTDTQYF. The chain couples TRBV7-2 to TRBJ2-3; tentative D call: TRBD1 (6 bases). Trimming left V 8 bases short and J 1 base short, with 16 bases between. The CDR3 spans 15 residues. The germline CDR1 and CDR2 sequences are SGHTA and FQGNSA. The full variable domain, its missing parts supplied by reference TRBV7-2 and TRBJ2-3, is GAGVSQSPSNKVTEKGKDVELRCDPISGHTALYWYRQSLGQGLEFLIYFQGNSAPDKSGLPSDRFSAERTGGSVSTLTIQRTQQEDSAVYLCASGRSDRRTDTQYFGPGTRLTVL.

The chain employs TRBV13 and TRBJ2-1; 9 nucleotides agree with TRBD2. V lost 3 bases, J lost 3 bases, and 15 bases stayed unmatched. Per germline, CDR1 PRHDT and CDR2 FYEKMQ (reference sequence). This CDR3 contains 19 residues. This CDR3 is CASSLGGWVEREDYNEQFF. The CDR3 DNA sequence: TGTGCCAGCAGCTTGGGAGGTTGGGTGGAGCGGGAGGACTACAATGAGCAGTTCTTC.

The chain is built from TRBV4-1 and TRBJ2-7, with 10 bases lining up with TRBD1. V lost 2 bases to trimming and J lost 5 bases; unmatched junction nucleotides: 6. The CDR3 length is 15 residues. CDR1 is MGHRA and CDR2 is YSYEKL in the germline V gene. The DNA for the CDR3 is TGCGCCAGCAGCCAATTGACAGGGGGCTTCGACGAGCAGTACTTC. Its translation: CASSQLTGGFDEQYF.

The rearrangement uses TRBV7-9 and TRBJ1-2, with 7 bases matching TRBD1. Germline V gene data show CDR1 as SEHNR and CDR2 as FQNEAQ (reference sequence). V shed 1 base and J 3 bases; nucleotides not matched to a gene: 8. The CDR3 consists of 16 residues. The CDR3: CASSLVDHRGDYGYTF. For the CDR3, the DNA is TGTGCCAGCAGCTTAGTGGACCACAGGGGCGACTATGGCTACACCTTC.

This chain joins TRBV29-1 and TRBJ2-5; unclear D gene. The germline V gene encodes CDR1 SQVTM and CDR2 ANQGSEA. The CDR3 runs to 16 residues. The V gene lost 4 bases and the J gene lost 2 bases, with 20 bases spanning the gap. CDR3 region: CSVVESRPEAQETQYF. The CDR3 DNA sequence: TGCAGCGTTGTCGAGAGCAGGCCCGAAGCACAAGAGACCCAGTACTTC.

V and J are TRBV30 and TRBJ1-1; TRBD1 aligns across 11 bases. Germline V CDR1 and CDR2: GTSNPN, SVGIG (reference sequence). CDR3 length equals 12 residues. With 3 bases clipped from V and 11 bases from J, the junction kept 5 bases outside the gene matches. The CDR3 region is CAWSVDRGLAFF. CDR3 nucleotide sequence: TGTGCCTGGAGCGTGGACAGGGGGCTGGCTTTCTTT.

The chain recombines TRBV6-5 with TRBJ2-5; the match to TRBD2 covers 8 bases. This CDR3 comprises 15 residues. CDR1 is MNHEY and CDR2 is SVGAGI in the germline V gene. After removal of 5 bases from V and 2 bases from J, the junction contained 7 bases not matched to a gene. CDR3 nucleotides: TGTGCCAGCAGTACGACTAGCGTGGGTCAAGAGACCCAGTACTTC. It specifies CASSTTSVGQETQYF.

The chain combines TRBV19 with TRBJ1-5; D is possibly TRBD1 (5 bases). Trimming removed 4 bases at V and 2 bases at J, with 9 bases between. Germline V gives CDR1 LNHDA, CDR2 SQIVND (reference sequence). This CDR3 is 14 amino acids long. CDR3 loop: CASSTQGGNQPQHF. CDR3 nucleotide sequence: TGTGCCAGTAGTACCCAAGGGGGCAATCAGCCCCAGCATTTT.